This entry concerns a single T cell receptor (beta chain). Its antigen is currently unknown. This entry is derived from a study of response to subunit inactivated influenza vaccine. Study outcomes and limitations: The authors put forward the suggestion that each seasonal influenza vaccination may bring in only a limited number of new T cells.

V lost 2 bases, J lost 4 bases, and 12 bases lay in between. This CDR3 is built from 14 residues. Germline CDR1 reads SGHAT; CDR2 reads FQNNGV. TCRdb reprocessed the RT-PCR reads with MiXCR, giving one entry per CDR3 protein. The data contain approximately 530,000 distinct CDR3 sequences, roughly 13% of them singletons. This clonotype was sampled from a man aged 50-60 years who received an inactivated influenza vaccine. The source was PBMCs from blood, collected roughly 45 days after vaccination. The rearrangement links TRBV11-2 to TRBJ2-7; D remains ambiguous. The CDR3 DNA follows: TGTGCCAGCAGCTTACGGTTCAGTACTTACGAGCAGTACTTC. Amino acid sequence: CASSLRFSTYEQYF.